This T cell receptor (beta chain) was obtained from a study of shared clonotypes between healthy human individuals. The CD4+ fraction was divided into a CD45RA+ naive subset and a CD45RA-negative memory subset. This clone appeared once. Roughly 200 ng DNA, 25,000 to 30,000 T cell genomes, went into each sorted-subset replicate PCR. Per the original data handling: Filtering differed, since immunoSEQ gave only junction sequences and no quality scores. Assay: immunoSEQ multiplex PCR; the TCRdb copy retains only in-frame clones and omits some. V and J calls plus clone size are reproduced from that table; the DNA served to infer D and trimming. The sample has roughly 1,500,000 clones, approximately 98% seen once; the top ten hold about 0.4%. This CDR3 region has 14 residues. In germline, CDR1 is MDHEN, CDR2 SYDVKM. V was shortened by 2 bases and J by 5 bases, with 13 bases between the two germline ends.

The sequencing input was naive CD4+ T cells sorted from blood. As to subset: CD45RA+ positively selected. This sequence joins TRBV28 and TRBJ2-7; either TRBD1 or TRBD2 may supply D (6 bases each). The TCR comes from a man aged 25-45 years in good health. CDR3 in amino acids: CASSLGGGPHEQYF. For the CDR3, the DNA is TGTGCCAGCAGTTTAGGTGGGGGGCCCCACGAGCAGTACTTC.